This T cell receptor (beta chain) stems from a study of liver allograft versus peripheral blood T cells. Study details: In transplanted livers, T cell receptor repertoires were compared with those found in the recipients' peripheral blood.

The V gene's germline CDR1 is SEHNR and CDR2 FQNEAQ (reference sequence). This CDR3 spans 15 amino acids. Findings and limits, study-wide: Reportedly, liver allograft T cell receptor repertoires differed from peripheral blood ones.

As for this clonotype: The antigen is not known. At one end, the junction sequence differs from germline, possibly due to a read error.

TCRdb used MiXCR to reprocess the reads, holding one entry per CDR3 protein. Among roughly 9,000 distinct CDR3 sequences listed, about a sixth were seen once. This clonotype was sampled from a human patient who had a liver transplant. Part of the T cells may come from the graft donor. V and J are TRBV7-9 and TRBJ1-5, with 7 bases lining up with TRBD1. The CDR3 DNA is TGTACCAGCAGCCCAGGGGGGGGAGGCAATCAGCCCCAGCATTTT. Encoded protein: CTSSPGGGGNQPQHF.